These T cell receptor beta chains were read from a single sample in a study of OX40 agonist ivuxolimab in advanced cancers. Only in-frame clones appear in the TCRdb table, and some are missing; sequencing was by immunoSEQ multiplex PCR. This sample has about 46,000 clones, with 89% found just once. Sample: CD4+ or CD8+ T cells sorted from blood, taken in a trial of the OX40 agonist ivuxolimab. These receptor sequences come from an adult with an advanced solid tumor such as melanoma, head and neck, liver or kidney cancer. CDR3s include the opening cysteine and the closing phenylalanine or tryptophan.

j_call v_call cdr3_aa
TRBJ2-5 TRBV5-4 CASSLDSGPETQYF
TRBJ1-4 TRBV6-6 CASRGRWIGWEKLFF
TRBJ2-2 TRBV9 CASSVAILAGGTTGELFF
TRBJ1-1 TRBV6-6 CASSYPPGPNTEAFF
TRBJ2-1 TRBV2 CAVDPAYEQFF
TRBJ1-5 TRBV19 CASSVTTYSNQPQHF
TRBJ2-1 TRBV11-3 CASRASGRGYNEQFF
TRBJ1-4 TRBV7-9 CASSLVDSANEKLFF
TRBJ2-7 TRBV14 CASSRGHGGDEQYF
TRBJ1-5 TRBV15 CAIGRVFHNQPQHF
TRBJ1-2 TRBV13 CATATGGGGYTF
TRBJ1-5 TRBV21-1 CASSKDGGRSNQPQHF
TRBJ2-3 TRBV28 CASSFWRAGDTQYF
TRBJ2-7 TRBV7-2 CASSPKLVGTGSIEQYF
TRBJ2-7 TRBV29-1 CSAQLGFSYEQYF
TRBJ2-1 TRBV7-8 CASSPGASGSHNEQFF
TRBJ2-3 TRBV5-1 CASSLGASGTSTDTQYF
TRBJ2-5 TRBV28 CASSEEKVYRTQYF
TRBJ2-6 TRBV14 CASSQELSSGANVLTF
TRBJ2-1 TRBV28 CASRFPRGGRRGDYNEQFF
TRBJ2-1 TRBV27 CASSLFLAGGHNEQFF
TRBJ2-1 TRBV7-9 CASSLTFRDGGEQFF
TRBJ2-1 TRBV19 CASSIFGLAGGLYNEQFF
TRBJ1-5 TRBV7-2 CASSLGWGLSGGQPQHF
TRBJ2-7 TRBV19 CASSIGRGYGYEQYF
TRBJ2-2 TRBV4-3 CASSPGLNTGELFF
TRBJ2-2 TRBV7-3 CASSLTGVTGELFF
TRBJ1-5 TRBV19 CASSIYLAVAQRDTLAYSNQPQHF
TRBJ1-3 TRBV28 CASSYPPAMIEGGSGNTIYF
TRBJ1-6 TRBV6-5 CASSYSTRFHNSPLHF
TRBJ1-2 TRBV27 CASSFSGQGAIGYTF
TRBJ1-1 TRBV5-6 CASSLEGPGGAFF
TRBJ1-4 TRBV28 CASRPVGGLNEKLFF
TRBJ1-3 TRBV15 CATSRTGDSGNTIYF
TRBJ2-2 TRBV27 CASSLTDSGELFF
TRBJ1-2 TRBV28 CASSLVTTAANYGYTF
TRBJ2-2 TRBV5-8 CASDPRWNTGELFF
TRBJ1-2 TRBV6-1 CASSVQANGYTF
TRBJ2-2 TRBV7-9 CASSPTDRSGELFF
TRBJ2-5 TRBV6-6 CASSYGAPWTQYF
TRBJ1-2 TRBV7-2 CASSTNYGYTF
TRBJ2-7 TRBV5-1 CASSEGQGPYEQYF
TRBJ2-6 TRBV4-3 CASSQEEGVGANVLTF
TRBJ1-2 TRBV30 CAWSYTGVNYGYTF
TRBJ2-6 TRBV7-9 CASSSGSGQGASGANVLTF
TRBJ2-7 TRBV5-4 CASSLEAGGLEQYF
TRBJ2-1 TRBV19 CASSVPGTGLGEQFF
TRBJ2-7 TRBV7-3 CASSSTGGSEQYF
TRBJ2-7 TRBV28 CASSSRINPYEQYF
TRBJ2-7 TRBV5-1 CASSLDGYYEQYF
TRBJ2-1 TRBV5-1 CASSLAGSGSEQFF
TRBJ2-7 TRBV27 CASGGPYEQYF
TRBJ1-5 TRBV7-9 CASSLGGQGGQPQHF